This T cell receptor (beta chain) was found in a study of shared clonotypes between healthy human individuals (dated by TCRdb to 2019 to 2021). In the study overall: The cohort comprised a couple of women and a few men aged 18 to 49 years. Different laboratories and diverse techniques were used to prepare libraries and sequence TCR repertoires, to increase sequencing depth and limit assay-specific biases. Between about 0.8 and 9.5 billion PBMCs per donor were obtained by leukapheresis. For each donor, three plates each were used for CD4 naive and CD4 memory, two plates were used for CD8 naive, and one plate was used for CD8 memory. To estimate repertoire size and how much clonotypes are shared between individuals, the study performed deep sequencing of blood TCR repertoires from a few healthy adults. General conclusions and limits of the study: Based on pairwise subsampling, the degree of clonotype sharing among donors was expected to be affected by sequencing depth. Rarefaction of sorted-subset datasets indicated incomplete sequencing despite the large sequencing depth. Higher generation probabilities were observed for clonotypes shared by all four sorted-subset donors than for non-shared clonotypes. Sampling was restricted to blood, and TCR repertoires in tissue are likely to differ from TCR repertoires in blood. Naive subsets generally had larger estimated clonotype richness than memory subsets. The small number of donors limited the genetic and exposure-history diversity represented. Roughly 5.2% of naive CD4, approximately 3.7% of naive CD8, about 2.4% of memory CD4, and around 0.4% of memory CD8 clonotypes were shared across several donors.

Healthy HIV-negative adults with no recently reported acute infections or vaccinations were included as donors. Every donor was a Caucasian adult living in Nashville, Tennessee, USA. CD4+ T cells were enriched through magnetic negative selection, after which naive cells were positively selected on CD45RA and the remaining negative fraction served as the memory subset. Blood was collected by leukapheresis, and PBMCs were isolated by Ficoll-Histopaque density gradient centrifugation and then cryopreserved in liquid nitrogen vapor phase. Analytical flow cytometry was used to check the purity and quantity of each magnetically sorted T cell population. Genomic DNA was isolated from each sorted fraction and quantified by UV absorbance on a Nanodrop 2000c. CDR1 and CDR2, per the germline V gene (reference sequence), are SGHKS and YYEKEE. V drops 3 bases and J drops 2 bases, leaving 14 bases in between. The CDR3 runs 15 amino acids, cysteine and phenylalanine included. Just the 45-base CDR3 DNA is kept, in frame starting at base 1.

Notes on this clone: This receptor's antigen is unknown. There are no base qualities to consult, and no much larger clone falls within one base.

Using the deep immunoSEQ assay, TCR CDR3 regions were amplified from genomic DNA by multiplex PCR. Extracted genomic DNA from each cell subset was spread evenly across all wells of several immunoSEQ 96-well plates, with each plate serving as a replicate. For sorted subsets, approximately 210 ng genomic DNA, equal to about 30,000 T cell genomes, was loaded into each replicate PCR. The purified libraries were quantified using a Qubit 3.0 fluorometer, sized with a Bioanalyzer 2100, and then quantified again using the KAPA Library Quantification kit. Every immunoSEQ 96-well plate was sequenced on a separate single-read 150-cycle Illumina NextSeq 550 flow cell. From the authors' description of their analysis: Because the immunoSEQ output held only junctional sequences and lacked quality scores, the filtering could not match the filtering applied to full-length reads. Sequences were annotated with PyIR, a Python wrapper for IgBLAST v1.9, and V/J genes and CDR3 were assigned using IMGT germline references. Reads were removed for weak V/J assignments (E-value above 1e-6), missing CDR3, stop codons, out-of-frame junctions, or ambiguous translated residues. V3J clonotypes were defined as sequences sharing an identical inferred V gene, J gene, and CDR3 amino acid sequence. Percentage overlap between repertoires was calculated by dividing the number of shared unique clonotypes by the size of the smaller repertoire. Repertoire richness was assessed with RTK rarefaction, the Chao1 estimator, and Recon v2.1 estimates of unobserved clonotypes. For all TCRbeta clonotypes obtained by the gDNA method from a few donors, generation probabilities were computed with OLGA. The table comes from immuneACCESS by way of TCRdb, which keeps in-frame sequences with V and J called. Part of the clones is missing from these tables; in studies checked, under half for an unresolved V gene and the rest for unknown reasons. V and J calls and clone size are those listed in that table; D and trimming were worked out from the DNA. This sample is represented by roughly 2 million clones; more than 90% of them were singletons. Of the sample, roughly 0.13% is held by the ten largest clones.

Sequenced: naive CD4+ T cells sorted from blood. The cell subset or site label, read with the paper, signifies: CD45RA+ positively selected. The rearranged segments are TRBV5-5 and TRBJ1-1; the D gene is perhaps TRBD1, from 5 matching bases. This receptor was obtained from a man aged 18 to 29 in good health. CDR3 loop: CASSSQARVNTEAFF. DNA sequence: TGTGCCAGCAGCTCGCAAGCCAGGGTTAACACTGAAGCTTTCTTT.